A selection of T cell receptor beta chains follows, all from one sample in a study of human thymus T cells. The method was immunoSEQ multiplex PCR; TCRdb's version includes in-frame clones alone and lacks a portion of them. Of approximately 49,000 clones listed, just under 95% are singletons. Input material: blood. The origin of the receptors is a girl less than two years old with a congenital heart defect but otherwise immunologically healthy. Both conserved end residues are part of each CDR3. D genes are given only for firm matches. Clone size appears in some rows only: once, few, many, or a class for an expanded clone.

cdr3_nt,cdr3_aa,clone_size,j_call,d_call,v_call
TGTGCCAGCAGTGCAGCTGGACCCCCCTACGAGCAGTACTTC,CASSAAGPPYEQYF,.,TRBJ2-7,.,TRBV6-1
TGTGCCAGCAGCTTATTCTCCGGGAGCGGATACGAGCAGTACTTC,CASSLFSGSGYEQYF,.,TRBJ2-7,.,TRBV7-2
TGCGCCAGCAGGTACGGGACTAGACCCTCCACTAGCACAGATACGCAGTATTTT,CASRYGTRPSTSTDTQYF,.,TRBJ2-3,TRBD2,TRBV5-1
TGTGCCAGCAGTTTCCGTCGGACTAGCGGCTCCTACGAGCAGTACTTC,CASSFRRTSGSYEQYF,once,TRBJ2-7,TRBD2,TRBV28
TGCGCCAGCAGCCACCCCGGACTAGCGGGAGCCGGGGAGCTGTTTTTT,CASSHPGLAGAGELFF,.,TRBJ2-2,TRBD2,TRBV4-3
TGTGCCAGCAGTTTAGGCCACCAGACGGGGACCGGGGAGCTGTTTTTT,CASSLGHQTGTGELFF,few,TRBJ2-2,.,TRBV27
TGTGCCAGCTCCTCTACTAGCGGGAGCCCCTACGAGCAGTACTTC,CASSSTSGSPYEQYF,.,TRBJ2-7,TRBD2,TRBV18
TGTGCCAGCAGCCAGACACTCACACACGAGCAGTACTTC,CASSQTLTHEQYF,.,TRBJ2-7,.,TRBV11-3
TGCGCCAGCAGCCGCTACCCCGGGACAGGGGATGAAAAACTGTTTTTT,CASSRYPGTGDEKLFF,.,TRBJ1-4,TRBD1,TRBV4-1
TGTGCCAGCAGTTTTTTGGCGAGCACAGATACGCAGTATTTT,CASSFLASTDTQYF,.,TRBJ2-3,.,TRBV27
TGCAGTGCAAGAGGGACCAACGAGCAGTACTTC,CSARGTNEQYF,.,TRBJ2-7,.,TRBV20-1
TGTGCCTGGGGACAGCGGAAGGGCTACACCTTC,CAWGQRKGYTF,.,TRBJ1-2,.,TRBV30
TGTGCCAGCTCACCAAGTCCTGACGGGGAGCTGTTTTTT,CASSPSPDGELFF,once,TRBJ2-2,.,TRBV18
TGTGCCAGCAGCTTAGATGTGGGCTACGGCTACACCTTC,CASSLDVGYGYTF,.,TRBJ1-2,.,TRBV11-2
TGTGCCTGCGAGCTGAAGGGACAGGTCAATTCACCCCTCCACTTT,CACELKGQVNSPLHF,.,TRBJ1-6,TRBD1,TRBV30
TGTGCCAGCAGCTTAAGTGCGGACCAGGCCGGGGGCGTGGACTATGGCTACACCTTC,CASSLSADQAGGVDYGYTF,.,TRBJ1-2,.,TRBV13
TGCGCCAGCAGCCACCGCAGAACAAGCGGACCGAACACCGGGGAGCTGTTTTTT,CASSHRRTSGPNTGELFF,.,TRBJ2-2,.,TRBV4-1
TGTGCCAGCAGCTACTTAGCGGGACTACCTGGTGAGCAGTTCTTC,CASSYLAGLPGEQFF,.,TRBJ2-1,TRBD2,TRBV7-8
TGTGCCAGCAGCCTTCTAGGGGTCATCCAAGAGACCCAGTACTTC,CASSLLGVIQETQYF,.,TRBJ2-5,.,TRBV11-2
TGTGCCAGCAGCCGGGAACGCTATGGCTACACCTTC,CASSRERYGYTF,.,TRBJ1-2,.,TRBV9
TGTGCCTGGAGTTTGTCGGGAGGGAAAGAGACCCAGTACTTC,CAWSLSGGKETQYF,.,TRBJ2-5,TRBD2,TRBV30
TGTGCCTGGAGTGTACGGGGCGGAGAAGCTTTCTTT,CAWSVRGGEAFF,.,TRBJ1-1,.,TRBV30
TGCGCCAGCAGCCAAGGGACAGGGGGCGGTTTATTCACCGGGGAGCTGTTTTTT,CASSQGTGGGLFTGELFF,.,TRBJ2-2,TRBD1,TRBV4-1
TGTGCCAGCAGCTCCTCGGACAGCTCCTACGAGCAGTACTTC,CASSSSDSSYEQYF,.,TRBJ2-7,.,TRBV11-2
TGTGCCAGCTCTTTTGACAATGAGCAGTTCTTC,CASSFDNEQFF,.,TRBJ2-1,.,TRBV18
TGTGCCAGCAGCTGGTCCCGAAAACAGCAGTTCTTC,CASSWSRKQQFF,.,TRBJ2-1,.,TRBV7-2
TGTGCCAGCCGAACAGGACAGACAACCCAAGAGACCCAGTACTTC,CASRTGQTTQETQYF,.,TRBJ2-5,.,TRBV25-1
TGCGCCAGCAGTGAGACAGGTACCTACGAGCAGTACTTC,CASSETGTYEQYF,.,TRBJ2-7,.,TRBV10-1
TGTGCCAGGAACTTAGCGGGAACGAGGACAGATACGCAGTATTTT,CARNLAGTRTDTQYF,.,TRBJ2-3,TRBD2,TRBV19
TGTGCCAGCAGCTTAGTGGAACAGGGAGGGGTGTACTTC,CASSLVEQGGVYF,.,TRBJ2-7,.,TRBV11-2
TGTGCCAGCAGTTTAATTAATGCGGGCGAGCAGTACTTC,CASSLINAGEQYF,.,TRBJ2-7,.,TRBV28
TGTGCCAGCAGCGTAGGAGCTACCAAAAACATTCAGTACTTC,CASSVGATKNIQYF,.,TRBJ2-4,.,TRBV9
TGTGCCAGCAGCCAAGACATCCCGACAGATACGCAGTATTTT,CASSQDIPTDTQYF,.,TRBJ2-3,.,TRBV4-2